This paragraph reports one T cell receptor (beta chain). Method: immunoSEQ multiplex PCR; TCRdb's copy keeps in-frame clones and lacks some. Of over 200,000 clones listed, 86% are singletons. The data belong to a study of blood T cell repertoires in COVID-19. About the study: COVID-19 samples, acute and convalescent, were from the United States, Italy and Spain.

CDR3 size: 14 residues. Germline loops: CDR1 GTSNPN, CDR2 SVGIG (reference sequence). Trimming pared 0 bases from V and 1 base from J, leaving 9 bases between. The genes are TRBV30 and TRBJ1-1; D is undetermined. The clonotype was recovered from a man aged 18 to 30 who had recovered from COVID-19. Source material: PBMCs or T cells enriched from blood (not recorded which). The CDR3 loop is CAWSVLTPNTEAFF. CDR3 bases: TGTGCCTGGAGTGTATTGACACCGAACACTGAAGCTTTCTTT.